The sequence of this TCR beta chain was determined in a study of T cell responses to AZD1222 COVID-19 vaccine. Losses at the gene ends were 6 bases for V and 3 bases for J; bases not matched to a gene: 6. This CDR3 contains 14 residues. Per the germline V gene, CDR1 is SGHVS and CDR2 is FNYEAQ. Whole-study results and caveats: At baseline, just five or six AZD1222 recipients tested seropositive. CD4 TCRs linked to vaccination spanned spike, dominating at 160-218 and 743-854.

The data were produced by immunoSEQ multiplex PCR, yet TCRdb's version contains in-frame clones alone and is incomplete. The data contain around 260,000 clones, 90% to 95% of them singletons. About this clone: What it binds is not known.

The sequences come from peripheral blood, collected on day 0 of AZD1222 vaccination. The chain recombines TRBV7-6 with TRBJ2-7, with 9 bases identical to TRBD1. The clonotype comes from an adult in good health. CDR3 protein: CASSPTGGYYEQYF. The CDR3 DNA is TGTGCCAGCAGTCCGACAGGGGGATACTACGAGCAGTACTTC.